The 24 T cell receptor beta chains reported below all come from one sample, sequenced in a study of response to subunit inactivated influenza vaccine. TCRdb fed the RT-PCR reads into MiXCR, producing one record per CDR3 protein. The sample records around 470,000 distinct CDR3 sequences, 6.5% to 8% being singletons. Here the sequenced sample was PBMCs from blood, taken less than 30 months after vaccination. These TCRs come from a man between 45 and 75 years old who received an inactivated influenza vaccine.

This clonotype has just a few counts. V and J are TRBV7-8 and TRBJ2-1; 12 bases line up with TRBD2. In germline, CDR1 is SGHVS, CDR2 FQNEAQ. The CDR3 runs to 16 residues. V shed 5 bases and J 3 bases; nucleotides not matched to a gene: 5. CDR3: CASSRLAGVVYNEQFF. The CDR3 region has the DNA TGTGCCAGCAGCCGACTAGCGGGAGTCGTCTACAATGAGCAGTTCTTC.

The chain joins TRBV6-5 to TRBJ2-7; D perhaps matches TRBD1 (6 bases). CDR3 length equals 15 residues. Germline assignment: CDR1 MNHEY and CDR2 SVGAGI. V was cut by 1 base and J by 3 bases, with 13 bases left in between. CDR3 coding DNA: TGTGCCAGCAGTTACTACACAGGGATAAGCTACGAGCAGTACTTC. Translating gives CASSYYTGISYEQYF.

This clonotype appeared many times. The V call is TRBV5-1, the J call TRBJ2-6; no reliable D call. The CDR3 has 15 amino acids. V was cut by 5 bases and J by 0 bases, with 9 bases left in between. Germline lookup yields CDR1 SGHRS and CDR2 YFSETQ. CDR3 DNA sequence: TGCGCCAGCAGTATCGACGGCTCTGGGGCCAACGTCCTGACTTTC. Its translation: CASSIDGSGANVLTF.

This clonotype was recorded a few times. CDR3 DNA sequence: TGTGCCAGCAGTTATACCCCCATGGGGGGAAACACCGGGGAGCTGTTTTTT. This encodes CASSYTPMGGNTGELFF. This rearrangement joins TRBV6-5 to TRBJ2-2, with D perhaps matching TRBD2 (6 bases). Trimming left V 3 bases short and J 2 bases short, with 16 bases between. Germline CDR1 is MNHEY and CDR2 is SVGAGI. The CDR3 sequence is 17 residues long.

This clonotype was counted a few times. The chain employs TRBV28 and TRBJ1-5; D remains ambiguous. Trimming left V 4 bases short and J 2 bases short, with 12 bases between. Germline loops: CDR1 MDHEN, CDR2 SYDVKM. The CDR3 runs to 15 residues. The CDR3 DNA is TGTGCCAGCAGTTCAAGGTCCGGTGGCAATCAGCCCCAGCATTTT. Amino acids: CASSSRSGGNQPQHF.

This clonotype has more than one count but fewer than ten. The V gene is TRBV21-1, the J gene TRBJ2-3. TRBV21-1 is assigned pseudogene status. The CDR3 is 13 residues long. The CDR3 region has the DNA TGTGCCAGCAGCAAACTGGCTAAAGATACGCAGTATTTT. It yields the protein CASSKLAKDTQYF.

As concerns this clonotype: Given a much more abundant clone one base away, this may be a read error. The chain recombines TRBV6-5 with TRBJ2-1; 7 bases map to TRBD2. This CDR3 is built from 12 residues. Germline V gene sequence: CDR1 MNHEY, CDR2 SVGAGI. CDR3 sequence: CASSGDYDEQFF. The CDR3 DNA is TGTGCCAGCAGCGGGGACTACGATGAGCAGTTCTTC.

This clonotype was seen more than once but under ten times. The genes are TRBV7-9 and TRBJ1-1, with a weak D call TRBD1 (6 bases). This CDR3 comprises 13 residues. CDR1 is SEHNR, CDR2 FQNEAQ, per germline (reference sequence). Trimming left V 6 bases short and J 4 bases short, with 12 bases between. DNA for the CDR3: TGTGCCAGCAGGTTAACAGGGATCACTGAAGCTTTCTTT. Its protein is CASRLTGITEAFF.

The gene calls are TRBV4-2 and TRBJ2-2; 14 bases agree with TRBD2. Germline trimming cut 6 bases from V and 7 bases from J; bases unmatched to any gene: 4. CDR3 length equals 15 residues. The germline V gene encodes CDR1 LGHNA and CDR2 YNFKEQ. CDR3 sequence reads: CASRGLAGAVGELFF. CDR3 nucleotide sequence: TGTGCCAGCAGGGGACTAGCGGGAGCGGTCGGGGAGCTGTTTTTT.

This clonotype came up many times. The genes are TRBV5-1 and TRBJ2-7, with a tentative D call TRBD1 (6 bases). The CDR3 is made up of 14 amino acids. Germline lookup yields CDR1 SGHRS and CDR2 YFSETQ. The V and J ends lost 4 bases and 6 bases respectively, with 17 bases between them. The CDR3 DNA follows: TGCGCCAGCAGCGGAAAAACACAGGGATCCGAGCAGTACTTC. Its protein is CASSGKTQGSEQYF.

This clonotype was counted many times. The CDR3 nucleotides read TGTGCCAGCAGCTTAGTATCGCGTGTCACTAGCGGGGGACGCCGAAACACCGGGGAGCTGTTTTTT. It yields the protein CASSLVSRVTSGGRRNTGELFF. The chain uses TRBV11-2 and TRBJ2-2; 11 bases are a match to TRBD2. Unmatched junction bases numbered 18, after V lost 1 base and J lost 2 bases. The CDR3 runs 22 residues. Germline V lookup: CDR1 SGHAT, CDR2 FQNNGV. Based on the CDR3 plus reference TRBV11-2 and TRBJ2-2, the full variable domain is EAGVAQSPRYKIIEKRQSVAFWCNPISGHATLYWYQQILGQGPKLLIQFQNNGVVDDSQLPKDRFSAERLKGVDSTLKIQPAKLEDSAVYLCASSLVSRVTSGGRRNTGELFFGEGSRLTVL.

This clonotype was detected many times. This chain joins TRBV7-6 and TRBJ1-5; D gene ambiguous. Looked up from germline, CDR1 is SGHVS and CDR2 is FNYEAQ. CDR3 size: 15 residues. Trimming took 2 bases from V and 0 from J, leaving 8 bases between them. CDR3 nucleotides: TGTGCCAGCAGCTTAAGAGACAATAGCAATCAGCCCCAGCATTTT. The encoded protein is CASSLRDNSNQPQHF.

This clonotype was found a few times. The CDR3 region is CASSRDAGGASTGELFF. The CDR3 bases are TGTGCCAGCAGTCGTGATGCCGGTGGCGCTAGCACCGGGGAGCTGTTTTTT. The rearrangement links TRBV7-2 to TRBJ2-2; D gene ambiguous. The CDR3 loop spans 17 amino acids. V lost 6 bases and J lost 4, with 21 bases in between. CDR1 and CDR2 (germline): SGHTA, FQGNSA.

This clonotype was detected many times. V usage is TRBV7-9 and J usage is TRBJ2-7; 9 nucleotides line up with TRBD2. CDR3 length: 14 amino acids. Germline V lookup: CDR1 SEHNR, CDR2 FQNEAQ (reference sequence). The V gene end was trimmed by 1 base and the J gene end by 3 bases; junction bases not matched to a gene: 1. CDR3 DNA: TGTGCCAGCAGCTTAGAAGCGGGAGGCTACGAGCAGTACTTC. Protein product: CASSLEAGGYEQYF.

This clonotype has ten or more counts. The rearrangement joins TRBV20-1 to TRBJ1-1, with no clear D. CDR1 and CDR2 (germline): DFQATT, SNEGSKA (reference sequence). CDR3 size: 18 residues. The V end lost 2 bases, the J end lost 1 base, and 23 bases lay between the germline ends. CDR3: CSARTLPGGGKTNTEAFF. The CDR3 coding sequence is TGCAGTGCTAGAACCCTTCCGGGAGGAGGAAAAACGAACACTGAAGCTTTCTTT.

The CDR3 region is CSAVQLGTAYGYTF. CDR3 bases: TGCAGTGCAGTACAATTAGGCACCGCCTATGGCTACACCTTC. The V and J genes are TRBV20-1 and TRBJ1-2; D is ambiguous. V gave up 6 bases and J gave up 4 bases, with 18 bases separating them. The CDR3 contains 14 residues. Germline loops: CDR1 DFQATT, CDR2 SNEGSKA (reference sequence).

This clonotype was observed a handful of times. The CDR3 reads CASSQDSGPDTEAFF. The CDR3, as DNA: TGCGCCAGCAGCCAAGACTCGGGTCCGGACACTGAAGCTTTCTTT. This chain links TRBV4-3 with TRBJ1-1; D is unresolved. CDR3 length equals 15 residues. V was pared by 0 bases and J by 3 bases, with 11 bases between. From germline, CDR1 is LGHNA and CDR2 YSLEER.

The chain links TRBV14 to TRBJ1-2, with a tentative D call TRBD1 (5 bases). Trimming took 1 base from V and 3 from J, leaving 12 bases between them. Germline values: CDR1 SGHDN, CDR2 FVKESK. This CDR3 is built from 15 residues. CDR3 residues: CASSQARTKDYGYTF. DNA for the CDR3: TGTGCCAGCAGCCAAGCCCGGACAAAAGACTATGGCTACACCTTC.

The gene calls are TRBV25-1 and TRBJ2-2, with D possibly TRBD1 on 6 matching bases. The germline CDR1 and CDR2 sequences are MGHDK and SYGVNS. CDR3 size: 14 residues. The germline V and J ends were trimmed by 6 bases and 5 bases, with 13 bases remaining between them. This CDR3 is CASRSLQGTGELFF. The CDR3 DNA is TGTGCCAGCAGGTCACTACAGGGTACCGGGGAGCTGTTTTTT.

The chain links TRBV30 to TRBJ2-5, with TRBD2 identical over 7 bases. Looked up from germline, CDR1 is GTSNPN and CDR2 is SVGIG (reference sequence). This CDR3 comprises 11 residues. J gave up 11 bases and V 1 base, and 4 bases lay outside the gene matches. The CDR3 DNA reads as TGTGCCTGGAGTGCCGGGACTAATCAGTACTTC. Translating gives CAWSAGTNQYF.

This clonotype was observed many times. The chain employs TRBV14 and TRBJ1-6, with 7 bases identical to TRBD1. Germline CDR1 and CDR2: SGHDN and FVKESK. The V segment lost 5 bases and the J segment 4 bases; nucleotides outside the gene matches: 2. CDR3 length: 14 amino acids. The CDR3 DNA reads TGTGCCAGCAGCGAGACAGGGTATAATTCACCCCTCCACTTT. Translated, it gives CASSETGYNSPLHF.

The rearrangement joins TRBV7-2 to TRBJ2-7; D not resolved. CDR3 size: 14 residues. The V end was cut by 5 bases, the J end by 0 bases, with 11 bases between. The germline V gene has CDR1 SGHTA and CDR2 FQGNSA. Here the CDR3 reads CASSAQKNSYEQYF. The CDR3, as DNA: TGTGCCAGCAGCGCGCAGAAGAACTCCTACGAGCAGTACTTC.

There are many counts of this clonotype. CDR3 coding DNA: TGTGCCAGCAGTTTATTAGCGGGGGGTGTCCACAATGAGCAGTTCTTC. Protein product: CASSLLAGGVHNEQFF. V usage is TRBV12-3 or TRBV12-4 and J usage is TRBJ2-1; TRBD2 aligns across 10 bases. The CDR3 loop spans 16 amino acids. Trimming at V came to 2 bases and at J to 5 bases, leaving 6 bases not matched to a gene.

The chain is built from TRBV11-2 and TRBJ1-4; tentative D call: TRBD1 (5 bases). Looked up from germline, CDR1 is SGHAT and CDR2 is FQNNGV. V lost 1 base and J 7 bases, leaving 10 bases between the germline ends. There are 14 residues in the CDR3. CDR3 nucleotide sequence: TGTGCCAGCAGCTTAGGCAGGGAAGGTGAAAAACTGTTTTTT. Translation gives CASSLGREGEKLFF.